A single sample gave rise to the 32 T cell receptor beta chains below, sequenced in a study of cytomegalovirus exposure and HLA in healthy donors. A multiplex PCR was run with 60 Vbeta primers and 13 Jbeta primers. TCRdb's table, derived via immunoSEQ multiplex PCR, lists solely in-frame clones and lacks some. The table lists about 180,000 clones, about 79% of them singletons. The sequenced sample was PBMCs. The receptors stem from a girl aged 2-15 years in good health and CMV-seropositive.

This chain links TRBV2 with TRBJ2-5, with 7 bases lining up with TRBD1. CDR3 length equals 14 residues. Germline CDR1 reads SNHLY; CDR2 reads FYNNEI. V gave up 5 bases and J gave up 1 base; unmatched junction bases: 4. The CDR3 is CASSFDRAQETQYF. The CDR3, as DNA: TGTGCCAGCAGTTTTGACAGGGCCCAAGAGACCCAGTACTTC.

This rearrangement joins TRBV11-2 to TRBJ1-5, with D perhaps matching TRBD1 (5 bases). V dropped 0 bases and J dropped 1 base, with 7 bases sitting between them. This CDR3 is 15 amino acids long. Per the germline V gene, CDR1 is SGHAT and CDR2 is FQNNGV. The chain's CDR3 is CASSLEGQSNQPQHF. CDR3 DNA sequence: TGTGCCAGCAGCTTAGAGGGGCAGAGCAATCAGCCCCAGCATTTT.

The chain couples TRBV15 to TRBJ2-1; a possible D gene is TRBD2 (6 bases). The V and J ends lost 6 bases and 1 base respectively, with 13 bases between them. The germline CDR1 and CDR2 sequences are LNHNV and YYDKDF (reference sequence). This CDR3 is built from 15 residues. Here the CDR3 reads CATSPLAFSYNEQFF. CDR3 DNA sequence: TGTGCCACCAGTCCTCTAGCGTTTTCCTACAATGAGCAGTTCTTC. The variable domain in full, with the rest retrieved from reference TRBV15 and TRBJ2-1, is DAMVIQNPRYQVTQFGKPVTLSCSQTLNHNVMYWYQQKSSQAPKLLFHYYDKDFNNEADTPDNFQSRRPNTSFCFLDIRSPGLGDTAMYLCATSPLAFSYNEQFFGPGTRLTVL.

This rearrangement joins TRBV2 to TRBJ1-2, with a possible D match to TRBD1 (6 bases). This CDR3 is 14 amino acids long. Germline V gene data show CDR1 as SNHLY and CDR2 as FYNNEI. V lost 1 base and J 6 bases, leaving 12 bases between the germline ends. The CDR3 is CASSEDRDHNGYTF. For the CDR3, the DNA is TGTGCCAGCAGTGAAGACAGGGATCATAATGGCTACACCTTC.

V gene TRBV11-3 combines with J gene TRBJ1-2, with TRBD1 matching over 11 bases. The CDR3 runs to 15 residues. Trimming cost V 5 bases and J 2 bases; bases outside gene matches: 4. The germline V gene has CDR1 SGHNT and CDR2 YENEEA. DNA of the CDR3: TGTGCCAGCAGCACCCGGACAGGGGGCAACTATGGCTACACCTTC. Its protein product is CASSTRTGGNYGYTF.

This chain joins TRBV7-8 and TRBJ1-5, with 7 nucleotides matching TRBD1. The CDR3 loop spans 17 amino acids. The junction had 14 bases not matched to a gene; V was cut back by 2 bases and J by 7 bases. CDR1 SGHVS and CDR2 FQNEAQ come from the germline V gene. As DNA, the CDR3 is TGTGCCAGCAGCTTAAGTCTCCGACAGGGATTCGACCAGCCCCAGCATTTT. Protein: CASSLSLRQGFDQPQHF.

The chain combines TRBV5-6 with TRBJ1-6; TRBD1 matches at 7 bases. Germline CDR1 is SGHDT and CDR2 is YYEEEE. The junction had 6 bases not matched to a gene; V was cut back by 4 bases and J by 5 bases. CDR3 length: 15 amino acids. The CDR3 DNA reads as TGTGCCAGCAGCGACAGGGCAGGCAATAATTCACCCCTCCACTTT. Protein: CASSDRAGNNSPLHF.

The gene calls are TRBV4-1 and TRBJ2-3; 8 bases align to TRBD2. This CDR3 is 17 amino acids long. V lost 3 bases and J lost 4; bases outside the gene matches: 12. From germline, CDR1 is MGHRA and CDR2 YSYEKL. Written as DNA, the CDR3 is TGCGCCAGCAGCCAGATATATCGAGCGGGAGCCGCAGATACGCAGTATTTT. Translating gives CASSQIYRAGAADTQYF.

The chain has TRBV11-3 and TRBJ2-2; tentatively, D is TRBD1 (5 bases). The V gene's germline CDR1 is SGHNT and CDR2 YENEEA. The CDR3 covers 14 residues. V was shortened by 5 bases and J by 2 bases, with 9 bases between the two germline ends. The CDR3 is CASSPGSNTGELFF. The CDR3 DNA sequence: TGTGCCAGCAGCCCAGGGTCAAACACCGGGGAGCTGTTTTTT.

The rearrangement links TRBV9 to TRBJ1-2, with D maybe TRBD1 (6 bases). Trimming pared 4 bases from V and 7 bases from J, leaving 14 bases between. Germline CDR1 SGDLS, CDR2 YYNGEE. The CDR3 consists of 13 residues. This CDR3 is CASSLGGGSGYTF. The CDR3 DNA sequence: TGTGCCAGCAGCTTAGGGGGGGGCTCTGGCTACACCTTC.

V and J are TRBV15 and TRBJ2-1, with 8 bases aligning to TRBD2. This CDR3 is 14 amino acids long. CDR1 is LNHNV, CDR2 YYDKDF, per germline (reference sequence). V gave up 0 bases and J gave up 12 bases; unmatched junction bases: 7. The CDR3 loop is CATSRDRDSGMQFF. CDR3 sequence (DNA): TGTGCCACCAGCAGAGATCGGGATAGCGGGATGCAGTTCTTC.

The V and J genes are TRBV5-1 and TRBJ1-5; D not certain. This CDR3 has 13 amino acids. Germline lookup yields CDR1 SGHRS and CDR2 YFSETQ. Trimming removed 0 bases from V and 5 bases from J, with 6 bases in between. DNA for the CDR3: TGCGCCAGCAGCTTGGCTGTAGATCAGCCCCAGCATTTT. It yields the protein CASSLAVDQPQHF.

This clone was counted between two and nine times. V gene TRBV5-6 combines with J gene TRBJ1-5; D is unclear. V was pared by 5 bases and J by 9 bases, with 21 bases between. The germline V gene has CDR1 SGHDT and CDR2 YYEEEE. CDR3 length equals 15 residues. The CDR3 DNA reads TGTGCCAGCAGGGTCTGGGTGCGGATGGAGATGCCCCAGCATTTT. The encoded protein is CASRVWVRMEMPQHF.

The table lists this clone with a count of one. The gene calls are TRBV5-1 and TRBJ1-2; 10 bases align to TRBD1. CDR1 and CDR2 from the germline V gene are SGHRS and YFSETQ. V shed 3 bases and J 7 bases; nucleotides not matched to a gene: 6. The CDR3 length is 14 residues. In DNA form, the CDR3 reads TGCGCCAGCAGCTCCGGGACAGGGGTTGGTGGCTACACCTTC. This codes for CASSSGTGVGGYTF.

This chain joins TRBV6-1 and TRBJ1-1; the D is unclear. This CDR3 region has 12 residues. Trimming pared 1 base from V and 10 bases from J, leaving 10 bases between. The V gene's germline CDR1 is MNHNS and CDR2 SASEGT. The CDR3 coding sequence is TGTGCCAGCAGTGAAGGACAAGGCTTAGCTTTCTTT. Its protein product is CASSEGQGLAFF.

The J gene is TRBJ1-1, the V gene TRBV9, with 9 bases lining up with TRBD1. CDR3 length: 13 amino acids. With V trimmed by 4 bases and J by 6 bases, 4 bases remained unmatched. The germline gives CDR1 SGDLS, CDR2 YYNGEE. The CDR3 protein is CASSSWTGAEAFF. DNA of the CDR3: TGTGCCAGCAGCTCCTGGACAGGGGCTGAAGCTTTCTTT.

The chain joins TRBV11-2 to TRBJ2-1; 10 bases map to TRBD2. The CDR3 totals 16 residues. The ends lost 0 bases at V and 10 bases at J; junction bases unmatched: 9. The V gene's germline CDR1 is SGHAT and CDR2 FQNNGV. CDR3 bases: TGTGCCAGCAGCTTAGAGCCAGCGGGGGGGCGTGGGGAGCAGTTCTTC. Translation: CASSLEPAGGRGEQFF.

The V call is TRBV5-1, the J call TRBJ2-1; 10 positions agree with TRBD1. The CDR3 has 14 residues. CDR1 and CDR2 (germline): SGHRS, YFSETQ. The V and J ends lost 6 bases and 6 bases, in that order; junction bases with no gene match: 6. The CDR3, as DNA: TGCGCCAGCATTTCCGGGACAGGGGTCAATGAGCAGTTCTTC. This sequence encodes CASISGTGVNEQFF. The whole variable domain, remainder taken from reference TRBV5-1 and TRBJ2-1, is KAGVTQTPRYLIKTRGQQVTLSCSPISGHRSVSWYQQTPGQGLQFLFEYFSETQRNKGNFPGRFSGRQFSNSRSEMNVSTLELGDSALYLCASISGTGVNEQFFGPGTRLTVL.

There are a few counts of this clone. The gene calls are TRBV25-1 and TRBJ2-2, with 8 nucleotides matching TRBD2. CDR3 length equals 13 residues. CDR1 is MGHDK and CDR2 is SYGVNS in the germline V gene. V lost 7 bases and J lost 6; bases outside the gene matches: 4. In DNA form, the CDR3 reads TGTGCCAGCACCCGGGGGGGCTCCGGGGAGCTGTTTTTT. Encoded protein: CASTRGGSGELFF.

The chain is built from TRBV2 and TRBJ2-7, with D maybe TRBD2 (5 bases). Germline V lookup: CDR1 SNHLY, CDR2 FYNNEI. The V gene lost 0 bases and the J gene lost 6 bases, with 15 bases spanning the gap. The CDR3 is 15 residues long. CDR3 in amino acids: CASSEARIGLSEQYF. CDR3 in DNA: TGTGCCAGCAGTGAAGCCCGAATTGGACTTTCCGAGCAGTACTTC.

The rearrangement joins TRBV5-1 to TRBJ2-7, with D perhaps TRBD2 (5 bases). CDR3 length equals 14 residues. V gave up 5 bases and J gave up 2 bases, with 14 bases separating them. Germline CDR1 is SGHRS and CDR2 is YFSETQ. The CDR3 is CASSIGLVTYEQYF. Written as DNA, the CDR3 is TGCGCCAGCAGTATTGGACTGGTAACCTACGAGCAGTACTTC.

The CDR3, as DNA: TGTGCCAGCAGCCCGGTAGCGGGAGGGATGGGCTACGAGCAGTACTTC. Its protein is CASSPVAGGMGYEQYF. V gene TRBV27 combines with J gene TRBJ2-7, with 11 bases identical to TRBD2. Trimming removed 6 bases from V and 3 bases from J; junction bases left unmatched: 10. The CDR3 sequence is 16 residues long. The germline gives CDR1 MNHEY, CDR2 SMNVEV (reference sequence).

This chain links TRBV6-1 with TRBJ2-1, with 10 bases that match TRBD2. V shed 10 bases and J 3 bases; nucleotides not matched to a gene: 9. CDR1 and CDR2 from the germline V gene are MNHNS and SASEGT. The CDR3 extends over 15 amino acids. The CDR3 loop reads CATQRTSGNYNEQFF. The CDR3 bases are TGTGCCACCCAGAGAACTAGCGGGAACTACAATGAGCAGTTCTTC.

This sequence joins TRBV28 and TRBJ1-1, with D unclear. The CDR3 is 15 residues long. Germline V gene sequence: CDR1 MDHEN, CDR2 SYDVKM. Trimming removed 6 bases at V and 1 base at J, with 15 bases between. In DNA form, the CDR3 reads TGTGCCAGCAGCGACCGTAGGAGCAGGAACACTGAAGCTTTCTTT. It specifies CASSDRRSRNTEAFF.

The CDR3, as DNA: TGTGCCAGCAGCTTGGAGCCGTTCAACTATGGCTACACCTTC. Translated: CASSLEPFNYGYTF. The V call is TRBV5-4, the J call TRBJ1-2; no reliable D call. CDR3 length equals 14 residues. Germline values: CDR1 SGHNT, CDR2 YYREEE (reference sequence). V dropped 0 bases and J dropped 2 bases, with 8 bases sitting between them.

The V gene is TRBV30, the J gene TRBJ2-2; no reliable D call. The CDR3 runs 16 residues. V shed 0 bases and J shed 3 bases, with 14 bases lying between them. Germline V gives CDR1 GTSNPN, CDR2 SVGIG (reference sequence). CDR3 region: CAWSVLRNRDTGELFF. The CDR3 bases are TGTGCCTGGAGTGTACTCCGGAATCGGGACACCGGGGAGCTGTTTTTT.

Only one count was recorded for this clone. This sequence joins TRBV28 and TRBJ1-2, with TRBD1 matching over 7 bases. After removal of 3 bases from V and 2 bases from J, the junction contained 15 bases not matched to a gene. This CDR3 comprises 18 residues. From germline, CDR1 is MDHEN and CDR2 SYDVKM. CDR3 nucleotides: TGTGCCAGCAGTTTCCTCGTGACCGACAGGGTAATAAACTATGGCTACACCTTC. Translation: CASSFLVTDRVINYGYTF.

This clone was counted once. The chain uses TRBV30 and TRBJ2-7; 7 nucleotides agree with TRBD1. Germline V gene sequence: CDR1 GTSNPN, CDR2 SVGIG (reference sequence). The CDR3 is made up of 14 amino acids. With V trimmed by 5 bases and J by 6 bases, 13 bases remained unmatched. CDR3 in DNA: TGTGCCTGGCGGCTGGGACAGAATTCCCTCGAGCAGTACTTC. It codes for CAWRLGQNSLEQYF.

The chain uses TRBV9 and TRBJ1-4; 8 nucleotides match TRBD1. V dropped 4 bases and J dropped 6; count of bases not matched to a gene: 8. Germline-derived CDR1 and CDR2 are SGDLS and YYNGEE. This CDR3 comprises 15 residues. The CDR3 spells CASSPSGGVHEKLFF. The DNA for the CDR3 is TGTGCCAGCAGCCCGTCAGGGGGCGTTCATGAAAAACTGTTTTTT.

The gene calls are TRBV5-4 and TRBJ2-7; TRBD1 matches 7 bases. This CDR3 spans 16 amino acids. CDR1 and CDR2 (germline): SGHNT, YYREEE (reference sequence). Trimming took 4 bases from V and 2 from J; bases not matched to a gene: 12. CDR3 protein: CASSVPRDSFPYEQYF. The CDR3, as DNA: TGTGCCAGCAGCGTCCCACGGGACAGTTTTCCCTACGAGCAGTACTTC.

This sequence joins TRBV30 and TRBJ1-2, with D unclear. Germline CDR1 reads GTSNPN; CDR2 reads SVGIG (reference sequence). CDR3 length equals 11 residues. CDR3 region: CASKESYGYTF. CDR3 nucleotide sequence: TGTGCTTCGAAAGAGAGCTATGGCTACACCTTC.

CDR3 amino acids: CASSESGVGKQFF. In DNA form, the CDR3 reads TGTGCCAGCAGTGAATCGGGGGTCGGGAAGCAGTTCTTC. V usage is TRBV6-1 and J usage is TRBJ2-1; TRBD2 is a possible D gene (6 bases). This CDR3 region has 13 residues. Germline assignment: CDR1 MNHNS and CDR2 SASEGT. V lost 2 bases and J 11 bases, leaving 13 bases between the germline ends.